The TCR beta chain under discussion was sequenced for a study of T cell responses to AZD1222 COVID-19 vaccine. Study-level findings and limits: Sampled repertoires all dated from after the peak T cell response. Donors were largely white British and mainly female; clonal diversity was possibly underestimated. Among AZD1222 vaccinees, only five or six were seropositive at baseline. Reportedly, close to half of spike-specific TCRs are directed against unmutated variant regions.

CDR1 and CDR2 from the germline V gene are DFQATT and SNEGSKA (reference sequence). Trimming left V 5 bases short and J 1 base short, with 6 bases between. The CDR3 is 11 residues long. Sequenced by immunoSEQ multiplex PCR; TCRdb stores in-frame clones only, minus some. The repertoire holds 65,000 to 85,000 clones, with roughly 90% as singletons. As concerns this clone: Its matching antigen is unknown.

The chain recombines TRBV20-1 with TRBJ2-7; D remains ambiguous. The source was peripheral blood, collected on day 0 of AZD1222 vaccination. The TCR sequence derives from an adult in good health. The CDR3 is CSAYRSYEQYF. The CDR3 nucleotides read TGCAGTGCTTATCGATCCTACGAGCAGTACTTC.